The entry below describes one T cell receptor (beta chain). The CDR3 is 13 residues long. V trimming: 6 bases; J trimming: 10 bases; junction bases outside the gene matches: 7. This record comes from a study of blood T cells in healthy people across ages. A J-beta primer mix and a sample-barcoded 5' primer were used in a second PCR of roughly 6 to 11 cycles. TCRdb reprocessed the 5' RACE reads via MiXCR and lists one record per CDR3 protein. The sample holds approximately 760,000 distinct CDR3 sequences, about 25% seen once. These records were also assigned to another study, of T cells of mothers and their children.

Sequencing was carried out using blood. The chain links TRBV12-3 or TRBV12-4 to TRBJ2-1; TRBD2 matches 9 bases. This receptor was identified in a boy younger than 18 in good health. CDR3 loop: CASSRESGREQFF. CDR3 DNA: TGTGCCAGCAGCCGCGAGAGCGGGAGGGAGCAGTTCTTC.